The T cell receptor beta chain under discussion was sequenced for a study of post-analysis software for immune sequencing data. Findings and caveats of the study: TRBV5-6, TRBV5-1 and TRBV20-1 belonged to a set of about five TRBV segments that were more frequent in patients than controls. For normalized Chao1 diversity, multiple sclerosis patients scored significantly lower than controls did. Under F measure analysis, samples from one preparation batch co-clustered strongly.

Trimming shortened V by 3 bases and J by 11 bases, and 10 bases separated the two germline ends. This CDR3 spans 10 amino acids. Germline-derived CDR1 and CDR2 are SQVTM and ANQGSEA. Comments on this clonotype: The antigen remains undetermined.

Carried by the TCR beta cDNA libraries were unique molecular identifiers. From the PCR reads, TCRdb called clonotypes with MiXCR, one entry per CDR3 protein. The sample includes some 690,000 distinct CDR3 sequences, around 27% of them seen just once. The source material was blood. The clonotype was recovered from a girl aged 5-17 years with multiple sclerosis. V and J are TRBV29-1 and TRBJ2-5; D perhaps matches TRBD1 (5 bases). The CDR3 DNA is TGCAGCGTTGACAGGGATGAGCAGTACTTC. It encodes CSVDRDEQYF. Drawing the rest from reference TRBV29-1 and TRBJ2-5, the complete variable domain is SAVISQKPSRDICQRGTSLTIQCQVDSQVTMMFWYRQQPGQSLTLIATANQGSEATYESGFVIDKFPISRPNLTFSTLTVSNMSPEDSSIYLCSVDRDEQYFGPGTRLLVL.